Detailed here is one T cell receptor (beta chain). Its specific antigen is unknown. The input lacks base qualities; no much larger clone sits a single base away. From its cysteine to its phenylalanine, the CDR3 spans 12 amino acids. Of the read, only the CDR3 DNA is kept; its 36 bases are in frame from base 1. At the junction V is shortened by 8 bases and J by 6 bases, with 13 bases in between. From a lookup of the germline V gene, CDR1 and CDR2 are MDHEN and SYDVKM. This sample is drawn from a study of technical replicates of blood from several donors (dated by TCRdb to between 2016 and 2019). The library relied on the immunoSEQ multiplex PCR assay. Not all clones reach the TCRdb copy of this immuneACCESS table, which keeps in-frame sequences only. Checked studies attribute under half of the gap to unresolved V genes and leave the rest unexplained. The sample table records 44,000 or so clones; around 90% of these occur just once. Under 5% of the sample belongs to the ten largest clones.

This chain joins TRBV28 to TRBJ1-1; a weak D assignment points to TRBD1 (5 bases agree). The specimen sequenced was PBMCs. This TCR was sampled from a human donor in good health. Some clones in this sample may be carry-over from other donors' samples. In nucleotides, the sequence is TGTGCCAGCCGGGGGTACCAAGCTGAAGCTTTCTTT. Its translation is CASRGYQAEAFF.